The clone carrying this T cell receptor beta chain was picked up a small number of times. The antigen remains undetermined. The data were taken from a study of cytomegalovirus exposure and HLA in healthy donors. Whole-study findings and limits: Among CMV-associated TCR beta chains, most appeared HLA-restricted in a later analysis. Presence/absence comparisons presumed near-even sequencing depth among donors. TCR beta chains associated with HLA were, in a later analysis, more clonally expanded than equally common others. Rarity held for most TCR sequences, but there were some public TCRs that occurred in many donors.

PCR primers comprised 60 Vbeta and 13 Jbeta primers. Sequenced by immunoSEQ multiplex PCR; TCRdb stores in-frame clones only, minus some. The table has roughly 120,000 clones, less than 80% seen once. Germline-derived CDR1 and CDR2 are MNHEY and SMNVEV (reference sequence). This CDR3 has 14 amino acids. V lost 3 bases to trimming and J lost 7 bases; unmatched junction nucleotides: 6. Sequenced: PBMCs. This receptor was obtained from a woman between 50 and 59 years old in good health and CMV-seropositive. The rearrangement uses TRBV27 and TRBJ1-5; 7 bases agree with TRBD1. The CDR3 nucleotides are TGTGCCAGCAGTTTCGGAGGGGGCGGCCAGCCCCAGCATTTT. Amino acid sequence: CASSFGGGGQPQHF.